A selection of T cell receptor beta chains follows, all from one sample in a study of T cells after yellow fever vaccination. TCRdb used MiXCR to reprocess the 5' RACE reads, holding one entry per CDR3 protein. The sample contains 250,000 to 350,000 distinct CDR3 sequences, roughly 8.7% of which appear only once. The source was CD4+ T cells sorted from PBMCs, collected 5 days after the yellow fever booster vaccination. All receptors come from a man younger than 30 who received the YFV17D yellow fever vaccine. Each CDR3 is given with its conserved first and last residue. A D gene is named only where the DNA matches it firmly. Not every row has a clone size; where given, it reads once, few, many or a size class.

v_call	d_call	j_call	clone_size	cdr3_aa	cdr3_nt
TRBV12-3/TRBV12-4	NA	TRBJ1-3	many	CASSLAGGNTIYF	TGTGCCAGCAGCCTAGCGGGCGGAAACACCATATATTTT
TRBV28	NA	TRBJ2-1	NA	CASSLEWGEQFF	TGTGCCAGCAGTTTAGAGTGGGGTGAGCAGTTCTTC
TRBV18	NA	TRBJ1-1	few	CASSPPPQGLWNTEAFF	TGTGCCAGCTCACCACCCCCCCAGGGATTATGGAACACTGAAGCTTTCTTT
TRBV4-3	NA	TRBJ2-3	few	CASSQERPGSTDTQYF	TGCGCCAGCAGCCAAGAGCGGCCAGGGAGCACAGATACGCAGTATTTT
TRBV28	NA	TRBJ2-2	NA	CASRPGLTGELFF	TGTGCCAGCAGACCGGGGCTCACCGGGGAGCTGTTTTTT
TRBV5-4	TRBD1	TRBJ1-2	few	CASSLGVGQLYGYTF	TGTGCCAGCAGCTTGGGAGTGGGACAGCTCTATGGCTACACCTTC
TRBV19	TRBD1	TRBJ2-5	few	CASSAGTGGSTQYF	TGTGCCAGTAGTGCCGGGACAGGGGGTTCGACCCAGTACTTC
TRBV7-2	NA	TRBJ2-2	NA	CASSSPTGSTGELFF	TGTGCCAGCAGCTCACCGACAGGAAGCACCGGGGAGCTGTTTTTT
TRBV4-3	NA	TRBJ2-3	few	CASSQYSGHSTDTQYF	TGCGCCAGCAGCCAATACAGTGGACATAGCACAGATACGCAGTATTTT
TRBV4-1	NA	TRBJ1-4	many	CASSPPNGLNEKLFF	TGCGCCAGCAGCCCCCCAAACGGGCTTAATGAAAAACTGTTTTTT
TRBV4-3	TRBD2	TRBJ2-3	many	CASSRGGGTDTQYF	TGCGCCAGCAGCCGTGGGGGGGGCACAGATACGCAGTATTTT
TRBV6-4	TRBD2	TRBJ2-5	NA	CASGGTSAIQETQYF	TGTGCCAGCGGCGGGACTAGCGCCATTCAAGAGACCCAGTACTTC
TRBV18	NA	TRBJ2-3	NA	CASSSLWQGPDTQYF	TGTGCCAGCTCCTCCCTGTGGCAGGGTCCAGATACGCAGTATTTT
TRBV12-3/TRBV12-4	NA	TRBJ1-2	few	CASSELRRGYTF	TGTGCCAGCAGTGAGCTGAGGAGGGGCTACACCTTC
TRBV5-1	NA	TRBJ1-2	NA	CASSHSDGHYGYTF	TGCGCCAGCAGTCATTCGGACGGACACTATGGCTACACCTTC
TRBV7-2	NA	TRBJ2-1	NA	CASSSTGQVYNEQFF	TGTGCCAGCAGCTCGACGGGACAAGTCTACAATGAGCAGTTCTTC
TRBV28	NA	TRBJ2-4	many	CASSLSGSKNIQYF	TGTGCCAGCAGTTTATCTGGATCCAAAAACATTCAGTACTTC
TRBV7-2	TRBD1	TRBJ2-3	few	CASKKGGQGTDTQYF	TGTGCCAGCAAAAAAGGGGGACAGGGCACAGATACGCAGTATTTT
TRBV7-2	TRBD1	TRBJ2-5	NA	CASSGDRYQETQYF	TGTGCCAGCAGCGGGGACAGATACCAAGAGACCCAGTACTTC
TRBV4-3	TRBD1	TRBJ1-2	few	CASSQGTGIYGYTF	TGCGCCAGCAGCCAAGGGACAGGGATCTATGGCTACACCTTC
TRBV3-1	NA	TRBJ2-1	few	CASSPSPGDNEQFF	TGTGCCAGCAGCCCCTCCCCGGGGGACAATGAGCAGTTCTTC
TRBV4-1	NA	TRBJ2-3	few	CASSPPLGTPTWTDTQYF	TGCGCCAGCAGCCCCCCCCTTGGGACCCCGACGTGGACAGATACGCAGTATTTT
TRBV12-3/TRBV12-4	NA	TRBJ1-5	many	CASSLTGFGNQPQHF	TGTGCCAGCAGTTTAACAGGGTTCGGCAATCAGCCCCAGCATTTT
TRBV11-2	TRBD2	TRBJ2-1	once	CASSILAGAFYEQFF	TGTGCCAGCAGTATCCTAGCGGGGGCATTCTATGAGCAGTTCTTC
TRBV12-3/TRBV12-4	NA	TRBJ2-4	many	CASSQENIQYF	TGTGCCAGCAGCCAAGAAAACATTCAGTACTTC
TRBV27	TRBD1	TRBJ2-7	few	CASRRQGPYEQYF	TGTGCCAGCAGAAGACAGGGCCCCTACGAGCAGTACTTC
TRBV20-1	NA	TRBJ1-2	NA	CSASQATETYGYTF	TGCAGTGCTAGCCAAGCGACAGAAACCTATGGCTACACCTTC
TRBV2	NA	TRBJ2-3	many	CASTGRGRPDTQYF	TGTGCCAGTACAGGGAGAGGTCGTCCAGATACGCAGTATTTT
TRBV5-1	TRBD1	TRBJ2-7	few	CASSLAVDRGFEQYF	TGCGCCAGCAGCTTGGCCGTGGACAGGGGTTTCGAGCAGTACTTC
TRBV5-1	NA	TRBJ2-7	many	CASSVQGGEQYF	TGCGCCAGCAGCGTGCAGGGAGGAGAGCAGTACTTC
TRBV6-6	NA	TRBJ2-3	many	CASSYYDPRSANTQYF	TGTGCCAGCAGTTACTACGACCCGCGGAGCGCTAATACGCAGTATTTT
TRBV24-1	NA	TRBJ2-2	few	CATEEGRREDTGELFF	TGTGCCACCGAAGAAGGACGCAGGGAGGACACCGGGGAGCTGTTTTTT
TRBV3-1	NA	TRBJ2-1	NA	CASSLRVGLNEQFF	TGTGCCAGCAGCCTCAGGGTAGGGTTGAATGAGCAGTTCTTC
TRBV20-1	NA	TRBJ1-2	few	CSAIEGANYGYTF	TGCAGTGCTATAGAGGGAGCTAACTATGGCTACACCTTC
TRBV6-4	NA	TRBJ2-1	few	CASSPWTASYNEQFF	TGTGCCAGCAGTCCTTGGACAGCCTCCTACAATGAGCAGTTCTTC
TRBV9	NA	TRBJ1-5	few	CASSVEGVNNQPQHF	TGTGCCAGCAGCGTAGAAGGGGTGAACAATCAGCCCCAGCATTTT